Given below is one TCR beta chain in context. CDR1 and CDR2 from the germline V gene are MNHNY and SVGAGI (reference sequence). The V gene lost 5 bases and the J gene lost 0 bases, with 14 bases spanning the gap. This CDR3 contains 16 residues. This specimen belongs to a study of blood T cell repertoires in COVID-19. Sequenced by immunoSEQ multiplex PCR; TCRdb stores in-frame clones only, minus some. Of more than 100,000 clones listed, more than 75% are singletons. This sequence originates from a woman in her sixties or seventies with acute or convalescent COVID-19. The chain joins TRBV6-6 to TRBJ1-5; tentatively, D is TRBD1 (6 bases). Specimen: peripheral blood. CDR3 in amino acids: CASSTGSGDSNQPQHF. The DNA of the CDR3 is TGTGCCAGCAGTACGGGATCAGGGGATAGCAATCAGCCCCAGCATTTT.